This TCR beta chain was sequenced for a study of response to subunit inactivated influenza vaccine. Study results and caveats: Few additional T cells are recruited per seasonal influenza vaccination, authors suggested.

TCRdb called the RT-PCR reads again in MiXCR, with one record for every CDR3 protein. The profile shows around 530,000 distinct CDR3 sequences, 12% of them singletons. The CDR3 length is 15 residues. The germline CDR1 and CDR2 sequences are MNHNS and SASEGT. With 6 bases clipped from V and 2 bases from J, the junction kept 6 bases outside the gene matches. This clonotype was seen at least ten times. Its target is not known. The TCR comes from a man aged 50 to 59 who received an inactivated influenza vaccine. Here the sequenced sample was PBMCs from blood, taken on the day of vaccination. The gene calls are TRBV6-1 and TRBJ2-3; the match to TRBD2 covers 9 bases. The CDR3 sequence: CASSWTSDNTDTQYF. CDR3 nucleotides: TGTGCCAGCAGCTGGACTAGCGATAACACAGATACGCAGTATTTT.